The 17 T cell receptor beta chains below were found in one sample sequenced in a study of CD8+ T cells in alopecia areata. The authors extracted RNA and reverse transcribed it into cDNA as the sequencing template. The table came from immunoSEQ multiplex PCR; TCRdb's copy has only in-frame clones and leaves some out. The data contain 65,000 to 95,000 clones, roughly 50% of them singletons. The sequenced sample was NKG2D-high CD8+ T cells sorted from blood. The receptors originated from a human donor with alopecia areata.

There are a few counts of this clone. This same CDR3 is encoded by further DNA sequences in the sample. J is TRBJ2-7 and V is TRBV28, with 10 bases fitting TRBD1. With 3 bases clipped from V and 4 bases from J, the junction kept 0 bases outside the gene matches. The CDR3 has 13 residues. Germline V lookup: CDR1 MDHEN, CDR2 SYDVKM. The CDR3 DNA reads as TGTGCCAGCAGTTTGGGACAGGGGTACGAGCAGTACTTC. Translated, it gives CASSLGQGYEQYF. The full variable domain, completed using reference TRBV28 and TRBJ2-7, is DVKVTQSSRYLVKRTGEKVFLECVQDMDHENMFWYRQDPGLGLRLIYFSYDVKMKEKGDIPEGYSVSREKKERFSLILESASTNQTSMYLCASSLGQGYEQYFGPGTRLTVT.

This CDR3 reads CSVESRTDTQYF. The CDR3 DNA follows: TGCAGCGTTGAGTCCCGGACAGATACGCAGTATTTT. The chain joins TRBV29-1 to TRBJ2-3, with D unresolved. This CDR3 spans 12 amino acids. Trimming removed 3 bases from V and 3 bases from J, with 7 bases in between. The germline V gene encodes CDR1 SQVTM and CDR2 ANQGSEA.

The chain joins TRBV29-1 to TRBJ2-7; 7 bases align to TRBD1. Trimming removed 6 bases from V and 0 bases from J; junction bases left unmatched: 5. From germline, CDR1 is SQVTM and CDR2 ANQGSEA. The CDR3 covers 13 residues. The CDR3 DNA reads TGCAGCGTACAGGGACAGCGCTCCTACGAGCAGTACTTC. Translated: CSVQGQRSYEQYF.

The V and J genes are TRBV6-5 and TRBJ2-2; D perhaps matches TRBD1 (6 bases). The germline V and J ends were trimmed by 4 bases and 3 bases, with 9 bases remaining between them. Germline-derived CDR1 and CDR2 are MNHEY and SVGAGI. The CDR3 contains 14 residues. The CDR3 sequence is CASSWGPHTGELFF. The DNA for the CDR3 is TGTGCCAGCAGTTGGGGGCCACACACCGGGGAGCTGTTTTTT.

J is TRBJ2-3 and V is TRBV27; no reliable D call. V was clipped by 6 bases and J by 2 bases, with 3 bases between them. The CDR3 runs to 11 residues. Germline V CDR1 and CDR2: MNHEY, SMNVEV (reference sequence). CDR3 nucleotide sequence: TGTGCCAGCAGGCCCACAGATACGCAGTATTTT. This sequence encodes CASRPTDTQYF.

This clone was seen a few times. This chain links TRBV23-1 with TRBJ2-1; TRBD1 aligns across 7 bases. TRBV23-1 falls under the ORF class, with uncertain function. CDR3 length: 17 amino acids. V lost 3 bases to trimming and J lost 2 bases; unmatched junction nucleotides: 10. CDR3 protein: CASSQKPDRPTYNEQFF. DNA of the CDR3: TGCGCCAGCAGTCAGAAGCCGGACAGGCCTACCTACAATGAGCAGTTCTTC.

Only a few counts were recorded for this clone. The rearrangement joins TRBV2 to TRBJ2-1; D remains unclear. V was trimmed by 8 bases and J by 7 bases, leaving 9 bases between them. Germline assignment: CDR1 SNHLY and CDR2 FYNNEI. The CDR3 contains 11 residues. CDR3 protein: CASLGLNEQFF. CDR3 nucleotides: TGTGCCAGCCTTGGCCTGAATGAGCAGTTCTTC.

The J gene is TRBJ2-2, the V gene TRBV9; D gene uncertain. The V gene lost 4 bases and the J gene lost 3 bases, with 4 bases spanning the gap. Per the germline V gene, CDR1 is SGDLS and CDR2 is YYNGEE. The CDR3 loop spans 12 amino acids. The DNA for the CDR3 is TGTGCCAGCAGCACAGACACCGGGGAGCTGTTTTTT. Encoded protein: CASSTDTGELFF.

The chain has TRBV6-5 and TRBJ2-3; D is undetermined. The CDR3 covers 15 residues. From germline, CDR1 is MNHEY and CDR2 SVGAGI. Trimming took 0 bases from V and 0 from J, leaving 7 bases between them. The CDR3 region is CASSYSRISTDTQYF. In DNA, the CDR3 is TGTGCCAGCAGTTACTCGAGGATAAGCACAGATACGCAGTATTTT.

This chain connects TRBV11-2 to TRBJ1-6; D may be TRBD1 (5 bases). The germline gives CDR1 SGHAT, CDR2 FQNNGV. V lost 3 bases and J 8 bases, leaving 5 bases between the germline ends. The CDR3 is 12 residues long. CDR3 sequence reads: CASSFRDSPLHF. DNA for the CDR3: TGTGCCAGCAGCTTCAGGGATTCACCCCTCCACTTT. The variable domain in full, completed from reference TRBV11-2 and TRBJ1-6, reads EAGVAQSPRYKIIEKRQSVAFWCNPISGHATLYWYQQILGQGPKLLIQFQNNGVVDDSQLPKDRFSAERLKGVDSTLKIQPAKLEDSAVYLCASSFRDSPLHFGNGTRLTVT.

J is TRBJ2-3 and V is TRBV28; TRBD2 aligns across 8 bases. V gave up 2 bases and J gave up 3 bases; unmatched junction bases: 1. Germline CDR1 is MDHEN and CDR2 is SYDVKM. The CDR3 is 14 amino acids. The CDR3 coding sequence is TGTGCCAGCAGTTTAGCGGGAGGAACAGATACGCAGTATTTT. Translated: CASSLAGGTDTQYF.

This sequence joins TRBV7-3 and TRBJ2-3, with a weak D call TRBD2 (5 bases). Germline V lookup: CDR1 SGHTA, CDR2 FQGTGA. The CDR3 covers 14 residues. Deletions cut 5 bases from V and 0 bases from J, with 9 bases between. The CDR3 is CASSRTGSTDTQYF. DNA of the CDR3: TGTGCCAGCAGCCGGACTGGTAGCACAGATACGCAGTATTTT.

CDR3 coding DNA: TGCGCCAGCAGCCAAGCCAGGGGAGGCTCCTACGAGCAGTACTTC. Its translation: CASSQARGGSYEQYF. The gene calls are TRBV4-1 and TRBJ2-7; D is perhaps TRBD1 or TRBD2 (6 bases each). V lost 1 base and J 0 bases, leaving 10 bases between the germline ends. The CDR3 runs 15 residues. From germline, CDR1 is MGHRA and CDR2 YSYEKL.

This clone occurred a few times. This chain joins TRBV29-1 and TRBJ1-1; tentative D call: TRBD1 (5 bases). The CDR3 sequence is 16 residues long. V was cut by 2 bases and J by 6 bases, with 22 bases left in between. CDR1 is SQVTM, CDR2 ANQGSEA, per germline. In nucleotides, the CDR3 is TGCAGCGTTGAATCCCACGCTCCGGGACGTGGGCCTGAAGCTTTCTTT. This gives the protein CSVESHAPGRGPEAFF.

This clone turned up a few times. CDR3 amino acids: CASSFSSGDIQYF. Written as DNA, the CDR3 is TGTGCCAGCAGTTTCTCTAGCGGAGACATTCAGTACTTC. The chain recombines TRBV28 with TRBJ2-4, with 7 bases fitting TRBD2. The CDR3 length is 13 residues. V shed 3 bases, J shed 8 bases, and the junction held 4 bases outside the gene matches. The germline V gene has CDR1 MDHEN and CDR2 SYDVKM.

The chain employs TRBV7-9 and TRBJ1-1; D is possibly TRBD1 (6 bases). This CDR3 region has 15 residues. CDR1 and CDR2 from the germline V gene are SEHNR and FQNEAQ (reference sequence). V shed 7 bases and J shed 1 base, with 16 bases lying between them. The DNA of the CDR3 is TGTGCCAGCATGGGGCAGGGGATGGGGAACACTGAAGCTTTCTTT. This sequence encodes CASMGQGMGNTEAFF.

This chain connects TRBV4-1 to TRBJ2-3; D may be TRBD2 (6 bases). CDR3 size: 15 residues. The V end was cut by 7 bases, the J end by 0 bases, with 14 bases between. CDR1 is MGHRA, CDR2 YSYEKL, per germline. CDR3 DNA: TGCGCCAGCAATTTCCCGGGAGAGAGCACAGATACGCAGTATTTT. It codes for CASNFPGESTDTQYF.